A selection of T cell receptor beta chains follows, all from one sample in a study of cytomegalovirus exposure and HLA in healthy donors. The data were produced by immunoSEQ multiplex PCR, yet TCRdb's version contains in-frame clones alone and is incomplete. This sample has roughly 180,000 clones, with 60% to 80% found just once. The sample was PBMCs. The source of these receptors is a woman between 50 and 59 years old in good health and CMV-seropositive. CDR3s include the opening cysteine and the closing phenylalanine or tryptophan. D genes are given only for firm matches. A clone size is listed for some rows: how often the clone was seen (once, few, many), or a class if it is expanded.

D gene,clone size,V gene,J gene,CDR3 protein,CDR3 DNA
TRBD1,.,TRBV4-1,TRBJ1-2,CASSRDRDLGGYYGYTF,TGCGCCAGCAGCAGAGACAGGGACCTAGGGGGGTACTATGGCTACACCTTC
.,few,TRBV25-1,TRBJ1-2,CASSAPSYTF,TGTGCCAGCAGTGCCCCAAGCTACACCTTC
.,few,TRBV5-8,TRBJ1-2,CASSSATGPRGYTF,TGTGCCAGCAGCTCCGCGACAGGCCCGCGTGGCTACACCTTC
.,.,TRBV5-1,TRBJ2-6,CASSLEFSSGANVLTF,TGCGCCAGCAGCTTGGAATTCAGCTCTGGGGCCAACGTCCTGACTTTC
TRBD1,.,TRBV7-3,TRBJ1-5,CASSLNDRVDQPQHF,TGTGCCAGCAGCTTAAATGACAGGGTTGATCAGCCCCAGCATTTT
TRBD1,.,TRBV6-4,TRBJ2-2,CASSSGDSNTGELFF,TGTGCCAGCAGTTCCGGGGACAGTAACACCGGGGAGCTGTTTTTT
.,once,TRBV6-4,TRBJ2-2,CASSPDRNTGELFF,TGTGCCAGCAGTCCGGACAGGAACACCGGGGAGCTGTTTTTT
.,few,TRBV6-1,TRBJ2-1,CASSDPQYNEQFF,TGTGCCAGCAGTGATCCACAGTACAATGAGCAGTTCTTC
.,.,TRBV4-1,TRBJ2-3,CASSPLEEDTQYF,TGCGCCAGCAGCCCCTTAGAGGAAGATACGCAGTATTTT
TRBD1,.,TRBV5-1,TRBJ1-1,CASSHGTGVPEAFF,TGCGCCAGCAGCCACGGGACAGGCGTGCCTGAAGCTTTCTTT
.,.,TRBV4-1,TRBJ2-3,CASSRQASTDTQYF,TGCGCCAGCAGCCGACAGGCTAGCACAGATACGCAGTATTTT
.,.,TRBV6-5,TRBJ2-2,CATTRDSYTGELFF,TGTGCCACCACCCGGGACTCCTACACCGGGGAGCTGTTTTTT
TRBD1,few,TRBV4-1,TRBJ2-7,CASSQGQGLYEQYF,TGCGCCAGCAGCCAAGGACAGGGATTATACGAGCAGTACTTC
TRBD1,.,TRBV11-2,TRBJ2-5,CASSFDRGRQETQYF,TGTGCCAGCAGTTTTGACAGGGGCCGGCAAGAGACCCAGTACTTC
.,.,TRBV7-2,TRBJ1-5,CASSLVSGEPQHF,TGTGCCAGCAGCTTAGTCTCCGGGGAGCCCCAGCATTTT
.,.,TRBV10-3,TRBJ1-5,CAIRNEKKPHQPQHF,TGTGCCATCCGTAACGAGAAAAAACCCCATCAGCCCCAGCATTTT
TRBD2,.,TRBV4-1,TRBJ2-3,CASSQLPRTSGADTQYF,TGCGCCAGCAGCCAACTCCCCCGGACTAGCGGCGCAGATACGCAGTATTTT
.,.,TRBV4-1,TRBJ1-4,CASSQDGVWDNEKLFF,TGCGCCAGCAGCCAAGACGGGGTATGGGATAATGAAAAACTGTTTTTT
.,.,TRBV5-5,TRBJ2-7,CASSLEGGETYEQYF,TGTGCCAGCAGCTTGGAGGGGGGGGAAACCTACGAGCAGTACTTC
.,.,TRBV9,TRBJ1-3,CASSSSPGSSGNTIYF,TGTGCCAGCAGCTCGAGCCCGGGGTCCTCTGGAAACACCATATATTTT
TRBD1,once,TRBV5-1,TRBJ2-7,CASRPGTEGNEQYF,TGCGCCAGCAGACCCGGGACAGAAGGAAACGAGCAGTACTTC
.,once,TRBV19,TRBJ1-1,CASSIGNRVWGTEAFF,TGTGCCAGTAGTATTGGAAACAGGGTTTGGGGCACTGAAGCTTTCTTT
.,.,TRBV7-9,TRBJ2-3,CASSPSTDTQYF,TGTGCCAGCAGCCCTAGTACAGATACGCAGTATTTT
.,.,TRBV28,TRBJ1-2,CASSPAGGGNYGYTF,TGTGCCAGCAGCCCGGCGGGGGGCGGAAACTATGGCTACACCTTC
.,.,TRBV5-1,TRBJ2-2,CASGETNTGELFF,TGCGCCAGCGGGGAGACGAACACCGGGGAGCTGTTTTTT
.,once,TRBV5-4,TRBJ2-3,CASSLGGGASDTQYF,TGTGCCAGCAGCTTGGGTGGGGGGGCGTCAGATACGCAGTATTTT
.,.,TRBV2,TRBJ2-7,CASTMEGRWYEQYF,TGTGCCAGCACCATGGAGGGGCGGTGGTACGAGCAGTACTTC
TRBD2,.,TRBV7-3,TRBJ2-1,CASSIGRDLIYEQFF,TGTGCCAGCAGCATCGGGAGGGACCTTATCTATGAGCAGTTCTTC
.,.,TRBV9,TRBJ1-3,CASSVDGRGFGNTIYF,TGTGCCAGCAGCGTAGACGGCAGGGGATTTGGAAACACCATATATTTT
.,.,TRBV6-1,TRBJ1-2,CASSDVSEGENYGYTF,TGTGCCAGCAGTGATGTTTCTGAGGGGGAGAACTATGGCTACACCTTC
.,.,TRBV12-5,TRBJ1-1,CASGLPGGKAFF,TGTGCTAGTGGTTTGCCTGGCGGGAAAGCTTTCTTT
TRBD2,.,TRBV5-4,TRBJ2-1,CASSATSGASYNEQFF,TGTGCCAGCAGCGCGACTAGCGGGGCTTCCTACAATGAGCAGTTCTTC
TRBD2,.,TRBV19,TRBJ2-1,CASSIREGRNEQFF,TGTGCCAGTAGTATCAGGGAGGGCCGCAATGAGCAGTTCTTC
.,once,TRBV6-5,TRBJ1-4,CASSYGGGNEKLFF,TGTGCCAGCAGTTACGGGGGGGGTAATGAAAAACTGTTTTTT
TRBD2,few,TRBV7-9,TRBJ2-1,CASSQESAGEAYNEQFF,TGTGCCAGCAGCCAAGAATCAGCGGGGGAGGCCTACAATGAGCAGTTCTTC
.,.,TRBV7-9,TRBJ1-5,CASSLGGPQHF,TGTGCCAGCAGCTTAGGAGGGCCCCAGCATTTT
.,.,TRBV5-1,TRBJ2-7,CASSFEYEQYF,TGCGCCAGCAGCTTCGAGTACGAGCAGTACTTC
.,.,TRBV9,TRBJ2-2,CASSTSGGYTGELFF,TGTGCCAGCAGTACCTCGGGCGGGTACACCGGGGAGCTGTTTTTT
.,.,TRBV5-5,TRBJ1-5,CASSSEGGGRQPQHF,TGTGCCAGCAGCTCTGAAGGCGGGGGGCGACAGCCCCAGCATTTT
TRBD1,.,TRBV19,TRBJ1-3,CASHRGTSGNTIYF,TGTGCCAGCCACAGGGGAACATCTGGAAACACCATATATTTT
.,.,TRBV6-1,TRBJ1-2,CASSEAPGVALDYGYTF,TGTGCCAGCAGTGAAGCGCCAGGGGTCGCCCTCGACTATGGCTACACCTTC
TRBD1,.,TRBV9,TRBJ2-3,CASSVPRTGSGADTQYF,TGTGCCAGCAGCGTCCCCAGGACAGGGTCCGGGGCAGATACGCAGTATTTT
TRBD2,.,TRBV5-1,TRBJ2-1,CASNRRGDSNEQFF,TGCGCCAGCAACCGCCGGGGGGATTCCAATGAGCAGTTCTTC
TRBD2,.,TRBV6-5,TRBJ2-1,CASSLAGASYNEQFF,TGTGCCAGCAGCCTAGCGGGTGCTTCCTACAATGAGCAGTTCTTC
.,.,TRBV7-9,TRBJ2-1,CSSSPNNNEQFF,TGTTCCAGCAGCCCGAACAACAATGAGCAGTTCTTC
TRBD1,few,TRBV12-5,TRBJ1-6,CASGTRQGNSPLHF,TGTGCTAGTGGCACGAGACAGGGGAATTCACCCCTCCACTTT
.,once,TRBV7-6,TRBJ1-2,CASSLNGIYGYTF,TGTGCCAGCAGCTTAAACGGTATCTATGGCTACACCTTC
TRBD2,.,TRBV6-4,TRBJ2-1,CASSDSLGGAYNEQFF,TGTGCCAGCAGTGACTCTCTGGGGGGGGCCTACAATGAGCAGTTCTTC
TRBD2,.,TRBV5-1,TRBJ2-1,CASSLVAGDYNEQFF,TGCGCCAGCAGCTTGGTAGCGGGGGATTACAATGAGCAGTTCTTC
TRBD2,.,TRBV4-1,TRBJ2-1,CASSREERGLSYNEQFF,TGCGCCAGCAGCCGGGAAGAGCGGGGGCTCTCCTACAATGAGCAGTTCTTC
.,.,TRBV6-5,TRBJ1-4,CASSYPEGELFF,TGTGCCAGCAGTTACCCCGAGGGGGAACTGTTTTTT
TRBD1,.,TRBV6-5,TRBJ2-7,CASSYQTGTYEQYF,TGTGCCAGCAGTTATCAGACAGGGACCTACGAGCAGTACTTC
.,.,TRBV11-2,TRBJ2-7,CASRDRRPEVGYEQYF,TGTGCCAGCAGGGATCGAAGGCCTGAGGTGGGCTACGAGCAGTACTTC
.,.,TRBV6-5,TRBJ2-1,CASSSSRDNYNEQFF,TGTGCCAGCAGTTCCTCCCGGGACAACTACAATGAGCAGTTCTTC
TRBD2,.,TRBV2,TRBJ2-7,CASSEGGGPVEQYF,TGTGCCAGCAGTGAGGGCGGGGGGCCGGTGGAGCAGTACTTC